The 19 T cell receptor beta chains in this list originate from one sample, sequenced in a study of Graves' ophthalmopathy and Graves' hyperthyroidism. As the template, RNA transcripts were used to amplify TCR beta CDR3 regions. RT-PCR was first run with HTBI primers, then multiplex PCR in a second round. TCRdb passed the multiplex PCR reads through MiXCR, listing each CDR3 protein once. There are about 400,000 distinct CDR3 sequences in the sample; about 16% occur only once, and 1.6% lies in the top ten. Sample: peripheral blood. The origin of the receptors is a woman under 30 with Graves' ophthalmopathy.

The CDR3 reads CASSPVVAGDDEQYF. In DNA, the CDR3 is TGTGCCAGCAGCCCGGTGGTAGCGGGAGATGACGAGCAGTACTTC. V usage is TRBV7-2 and J usage is TRBJ2-7; 9 bases are shared with TRBD2. Trimming took 5 bases from V and 5 from J; bases not matched to a gene: 10. The CDR3 spans 15 residues. Germline CDR1 SGHTA, CDR2 FQGNSA.

This clonotype was detected many times. The genes are TRBV7-9 and TRBJ2-7; D may be TRBD1 (5 bases). There are 15 residues in the CDR3. Germline V gene lookup returns CDR1 SEHNR and CDR2 FQNEAQ (reference sequence). The ends were cut back, 1 base at V and 0 bases at J, with 10 bases in the middle. The CDR3 sequence: CASSLGQTSSYEQYF. The CDR3 coding sequence is TGTGCCAGCAGCTTAGGACAGACAAGCTCCTACGAGCAGTACTTC.

Only a few counts were recorded for this clonotype. The chain links TRBV6-5 to TRBJ1-2; 9 nucleotides line up with TRBD1. Germline V gene data show CDR1 as MNHEY and CDR2 as SVGAGI. This CDR3 spans 16 amino acids. The V segment lost 0 bases and the J segment 4 bases; nucleotides outside the gene matches: 6. The CDR3 sequence: CASSYSTTGGRYGYTF. The CDR3 DNA sequence: TGTGCCAGCAGTTACTCGACAACAGGGGGCCGCTATGGCTACACCTTC.

This clonotype was detected ten times or more. At one end the junction does not follow the germline gene, possibly because of a read error. The chain recombines TRBV28 with TRBJ2-7; 13 bases fit TRBD2. There are 13 residues in the CDR3. Per germline, CDR1 MDHEN and CDR2 SYDVKM. CDR3 sequence (DNA): TGCCTGACGGGGACTAGCGGGAATCTCGAGCAGTACTTC. Amino acids: CLTGTSGNLEQYF.

This clonotype was counted many times. The chain employs TRBV27 and TRBJ2-7; maybe TRBD2 (6 bases). Germline assignment: CDR1 MNHEY and CDR2 SMNVEV (reference sequence). The ends were cut back, 6 bases at V and 3 bases at J, with 15 bases in the middle. The CDR3 contains 14 residues. CDR3 sequence: CASRLRGRYYEQYF. The CDR3, as DNA: TGTGCCAGCAGACTCCGAGGGAGGTACTACGAGCAGTACTTC.

This clonotype came up many times. J is TRBJ2-5 and V is TRBV11-2, with D maybe TRBD2 (5 bases). Germline CDR1 reads SGHAT; CDR2 reads FQNNGV. This CDR3 is built from 15 residues. Trimming shortened V by 5 bases and J by 5 bases, and 18 bases separated the two germline ends. The CDR3: CASSPNVHGEETQYF. The CDR3 nucleotides are TGTGCCAGCAGCCCGAATGTACATGGGGAGGAGACCCAGTACTTC.

This clonotype occurred many times. The rearrangement uses TRBV7-2 and TRBJ1-1; possibly TRBD1 for D (5 bases). Germline lookup yields CDR1 SGHTA and CDR2 FQGNSA. This CDR3 is 13 amino acids long. Trimming cost V 1 base and J 7 bases, with 10 bases left between them. The CDR3 sequence: CASSLGRADEAFF. The CDR3, as DNA: TGTGCCAGCAGCTTAGGCAGGGCCGATGAAGCTTTCTTT.

This clonotype was found many times. The rearrangement uses TRBV7-9 and TRBJ1-5; 8 bases are shared with TRBD1. V gave up 5 bases and J gave up 9 bases; unmatched junction bases: 3. This CDR3 spans 12 amino acids. Germline V gives CDR1 SEHNR, CDR2 FQNEAQ (reference sequence). The CDR3 DNA sequence: TGTGCCAGCAGCCATACAGGGGGGCCCCAGCATTTT. It is translated as CASSHTGGPQHF.

This clonotype appeared many times. The rearrangement uses TRBV24-1 and TRBJ2-2; D assignment may be TRBD1 or TRBD2 (5 bases each). V dropped 7 bases and J dropped 0 bases, with 8 bases sitting between them. CDR1 is KGHDR, CDR2 SFDVKD, per germline. This CDR3 has 14 residues. CDR3 DNA sequence: TGTGCCACCAGGGGACGGACGAACACCGGGGAGCTGTTTTTT. It yields the protein CATRGRTNTGELFF.

This clonotype has a count of ten or more. The CDR3, as DNA: TGTGCCAGCAGCTTCGAGTTCTCTGGAAACACCATATATTTT. Translated, it gives CASSFEFSGNTIYF. The genes are TRBV7-2 and TRBJ1-3, with D unclear. CDR1 and CDR2 (germline): SGHTA, FQGNSA. V was clipped by 3 bases and J by 0 bases, with 6 bases between them. The CDR3 totals 14 residues.

This clonotype was observed at least ten times. The chain recombines TRBV6-2 or TRBV6-3 with TRBJ1-1; D possibly corresponds to TRBD1 (5 bases). Germline loops: CDR1 MNHEY, CDR2 SVGEGT. The V end lost 1 base, the J end lost 4 bases, and 10 bases lay between the germline ends. CDR3 length equals 14 residues. The CDR3 DNA is TGTGCCAGCAGTTACTTCCGACAGCCCACTGAAGCTTTCTTT. Its translation is CASSYFRQPTEAFF.

This clonotype has ten or more counts. The gene calls are TRBV6-1 and TRBJ2-7; D perhaps matches TRBD2 (6 bases). Trimming pared 6 bases from V and 0 bases from J, leaving 9 bases between. This CDR3 has 13 amino acids. The V gene's germline CDR1 is MNHNS and CDR2 SASEGT. As DNA, the CDR3 is TGTGCCAGCAGCGTAGCGGACTCCTACGAGCAGTACTTC. Its translation: CASSVADSYEQYF.

This clonotype was detected once. The V gene is TRBV12-3 or TRBV12-4, the J gene TRBJ1-2; a weak D match, TRBD1 (5 bases). V lost 3 bases, J lost 3 bases, and 11 bases lay in between. This CDR3 has 14 residues. The chain's CDR3 is CASSLIGTDYGYTF. CDR3 bases: TGTGCCAGCAGTTTGATTGGGACGGACTATGGCTACACCTTC.

The CDR3 DNA reads as TGTGCCAGTCGAACTAGCGGGAGGGACGAGATCACCGGGGAGCTGTTTTTT. Encoded protein: CASRTSGRDEITGELFF. This chain uses TRBV12-3 or TRBV12-4 with TRBJ2-2; TRBD2 matches at 13 bases. J lost 4 bases, V lost 9 bases, and 11 bases had no gene match. This CDR3 is 17 amino acids long.

The gene calls are TRBV6-1 and TRBJ2-5; perhaps TRBD2 as D (8 bases). Trimming shortened V by 7 bases and J by 2 bases, and 20 bases separated the two germline ends. CDR3 size: 16 residues. Germline V CDR1 and CDR2: MNHNS, SASEGT. The CDR3 loop is CASTRGRLARQETQYF. Here the CDR3 DNA reads TGTGCCAGCACTAGGGGGCGACTAGCGAGGCAAGAGACCCAGTACTTC.

This clonotype was counted ten times or more. The chain couples TRBV6-1 to TRBJ2-7, with D possibly matching TRBD1 (6 bases). Germline V gene lookup returns CDR1 MNHNS and CDR2 SASEGT. V lost 11 bases and J 6 bases, leaving 14 bases between the germline ends. The CDR3 is 11 residues long. CDR3: CAGQQGVEQYF. The CDR3 DNA reads as TGTGCCGGACAACAGGGAGTCGAGCAGTACTTC.

This clonotype showed up many times. This chain links TRBV2 with TRBJ1-2; D perhaps matches TRBD1 (6 bases). V gave up 5 bases and J gave up 4 bases, with 17 bases separating them. This CDR3 is 15 amino acids long. CDR1 and CDR2 (germline): SNHLY, FYNNEI. The CDR3 coding sequence is TGTGCCAGCAGTTTAACTGGACAGATGTTCTATGGCTACACCTTC. It is translated as CASSLTGQMFYGYTF.

There are many counts of this clonotype. The rearrangement links TRBV6-2 or TRBV6-3 to TRBJ1-3, with no clear D. Looked up from germline, CDR1 is MNHEY and CDR2 is SVGEGT. The length of the CDR3 is 11 residues. Trimming pared 6 bases from V and 3 bases from J, leaving 3 bases between. CDR3 sequence (DNA): TGTGCCAGCAGCTATGGAAACACCATATATTTT. Residues: CASSYGNTIYF.

This clonotype showed up many times. The chain uses TRBV12-3 or TRBV12-4 and TRBJ2-5; possibly TRBD2 for D (5 bases). This CDR3 region has 12 residues. V lost 5 bases and J 7 bases, leaving 11 bases between the germline ends. The DNA for the CDR3 is TGTGCCAGCAGTCCGGACTCGTTGACCCAGTACTTC. Its protein product is CASSPDSLTQYF.